The present TCR beta chain was sequenced within a study of OX40 agonist ivuxolimab in advanced cancers. Findings of the study overall: Relatively little clonal expansion, among the lowest observed, appeared in partial responders at 0.1-3.0 mg/kg.

The CDR3 contains 17 residues. Germline V gives CDR1 LGHNA, CDR2 YNFKEQ. After removal of 0 bases from V and 4 bases from J, the junction contained 11 bases not matched to a gene. Sequencing was performed with immunoSEQ multiplex PCR; in TCRdb, only in-frame clones are kept and a portion is missing. The top ten clones hold roughly 1.1% of a sample with roughly 48,000 clones, approximately 84% of them seen once. This clone was counted once. Its antigen remains unknown. The sequenced sample was CD4+ or CD8+ T cells sorted from blood, obtained in a trial of the OX40 agonist ivuxolimab. This TCR was recovered from an adult with an advanced solid tumor such as melanoma, head and neck, liver or kidney cancer. The rearrangement links TRBV4-2 to TRBJ2-7; TRBD2 matches at 8 bases. CDR3 DNA: TGTGCCAGCAGCCAAGATTTAGCGGGGAGGGGGGGGTACGAGCAGTACTTC. It translates to CASSQDLAGRGGYEQYF.